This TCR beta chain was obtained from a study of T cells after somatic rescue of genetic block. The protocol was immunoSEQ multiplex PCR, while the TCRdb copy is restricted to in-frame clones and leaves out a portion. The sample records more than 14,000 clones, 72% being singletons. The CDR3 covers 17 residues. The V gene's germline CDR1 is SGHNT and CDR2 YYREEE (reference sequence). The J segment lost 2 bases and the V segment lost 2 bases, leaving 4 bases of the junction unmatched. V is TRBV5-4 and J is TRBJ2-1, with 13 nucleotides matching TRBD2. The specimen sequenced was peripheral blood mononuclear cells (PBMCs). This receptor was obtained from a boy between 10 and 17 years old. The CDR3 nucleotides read TGTGCCAGCAGCTTAAGACTAGCGGGAGGCCCCTACAATGAGCAGTTCTTC. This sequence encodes CASSLRLAGGPYNEQFF.